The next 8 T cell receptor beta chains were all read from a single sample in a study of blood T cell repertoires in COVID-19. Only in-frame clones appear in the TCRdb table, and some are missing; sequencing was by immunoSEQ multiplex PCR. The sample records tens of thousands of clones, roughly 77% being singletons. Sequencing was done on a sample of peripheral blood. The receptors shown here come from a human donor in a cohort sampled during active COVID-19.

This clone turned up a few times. The CDR3 region has the DNA TGTGCCAGCAGCTTGGGGGGGCGGAGTGGCACCGGGGAGCTGTTTTTT. Its protein product is CASSLGGRSGTGELFF. The chain couples TRBV5-4 to TRBJ2-2, with D possibly matching TRBD1 (6 bases). Germline CDR1 SGHNT, CDR2 YYREEE (reference sequence). CDR3 length: 16 amino acids. V was trimmed by 0 bases and J by 4 bases, leaving 13 bases between them.

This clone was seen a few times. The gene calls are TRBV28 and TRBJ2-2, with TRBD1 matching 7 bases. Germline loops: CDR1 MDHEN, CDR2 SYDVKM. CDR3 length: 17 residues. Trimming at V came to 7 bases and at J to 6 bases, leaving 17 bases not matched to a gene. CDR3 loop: CASNPILKTGMAGELFF. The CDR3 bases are TGTGCCAGCAACCCGATCCTTAAGACAGGGATGGCCGGGGAGCTGTTTTTT.

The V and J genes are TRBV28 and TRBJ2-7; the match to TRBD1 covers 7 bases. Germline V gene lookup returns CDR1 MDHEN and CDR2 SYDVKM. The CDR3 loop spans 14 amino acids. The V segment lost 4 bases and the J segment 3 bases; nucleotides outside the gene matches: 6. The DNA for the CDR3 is TGTGCCAGCAGTTCCGGGACAGAGATCTACGAGCAGTACTTC. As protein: CASSSGTEIYEQYF. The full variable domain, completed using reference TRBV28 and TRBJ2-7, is DVKVTQSSRYLVKRTGEKVFLECVQDMDHENMFWYRQDPGLGLRLIYFSYDVKMKEKGDIPEGYSVSREKKERFSLILESASTNQTSMYLCASSSGTEIYEQYFGPGTRLTVT.

CDR3 in DNA: TGTGCCAGCAGCGCTTTCTTAGACAGGGCTTTCACCGGGGAGCTGTTTTTT. Translation gives CASSAFLDRAFTGELFF. V gene TRBV9 combines with J gene TRBJ2-2; 7 bases line up with TRBD1. Germline V CDR1 and CDR2: SGDLS, YYNGEE. CDR3 length equals 17 residues. Unmatched junction bases numbered 12, after V lost 3 bases and J lost 4 bases.

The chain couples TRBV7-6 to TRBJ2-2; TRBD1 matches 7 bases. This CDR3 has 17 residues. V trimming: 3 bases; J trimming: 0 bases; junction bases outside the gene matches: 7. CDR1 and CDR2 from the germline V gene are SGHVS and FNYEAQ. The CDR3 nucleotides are TGTGCCAGCAGCTTCCGGGACAGTCCTACGAACACCGGGGAGCTGTTTTTT. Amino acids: CASSFRDSPTNTGELFF.

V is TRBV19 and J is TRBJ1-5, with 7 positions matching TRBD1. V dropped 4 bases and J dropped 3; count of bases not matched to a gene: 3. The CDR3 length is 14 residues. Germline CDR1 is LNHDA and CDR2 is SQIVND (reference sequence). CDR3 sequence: CASSTDRNNQPQHF. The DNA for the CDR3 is TGTGCCAGTAGTACGGACAGGAACAATCAGCCCCAGCATTTT. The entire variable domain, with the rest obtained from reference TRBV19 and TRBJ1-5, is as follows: DGGITQSPKYLFRKEGQNVTLSCEQNLNHDAMYWYRQDPGQGLRLIYYSQIVNDFQKGDIAEGYSVSREKKESFPLTVTSAQKNPTAFYLCASSTDRNNQPQHFGDGTRLSIL.

The CDR3 bases are TGTGCCAGTAGTATGCTAGGGGACAGCAATGAGCAGTTCTTC. As protein: CASSMLGDSNEQFF. The chain joins TRBV19 to TRBJ2-1; 7 positions agree with TRBD1. CDR1 LNHDA and CDR2 SQIVND come from the germline V gene (reference sequence). The CDR3 covers 14 residues. The trim removed 3 bases at V and 6 bases at J, leaving 5 bases unmatched. Combining the CDR3 with reference TRBV19 and TRBJ2-1 gives the whole variable domain DGGITQSPKYLFRKEGQNVTLSCEQNLNHDAMYWYRQDPGQGLRLIYYSQIVNDFQKGDIAEGYSVSREKKESFPLTVTSAQKNPTAFYLCASSMLGDSNEQFFGPGTRLTVL.

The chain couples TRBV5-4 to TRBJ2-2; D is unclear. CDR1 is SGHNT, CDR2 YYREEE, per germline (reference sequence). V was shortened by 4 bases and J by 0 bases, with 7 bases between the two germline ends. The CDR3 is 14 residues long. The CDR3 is CASSPTPNTGELFF. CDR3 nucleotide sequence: TGTGCCAGCAGCCCAACTCCGAACACCGGGGAGCTGTTTTTT.